The 8 T cell receptor beta chains listed next were all sequenced from one sample in a study of T-cell reconstitution after alpha-beta-depleted transplantation in children. This sample's TCRbeta library carried unique molecular identifier barcodes. A single record per CDR3 protein comes from TCRdb applying MiXCR to the PCR reads. The data contain around 400,000 distinct CDR3 sequences, about a fifth of them singletons. Sequences were derived from PBMCs from the stem cell graft donor, sampled from the stem cell graft. Receptor source: a human donor who donated a stem cell graft to a child with acute myeloid leukemia.

Only a few counts were recorded for this clonotype. V gene TRBV9 combines with J gene TRBJ2-2; 9 nucleotides line up with TRBD2. CDR1 and CDR2 (germline): SGDLS, YYNGEE. With 0 bases clipped from V and 1 base from J, the junction kept 4 bases outside the gene matches. CDR3 length equals 17 residues. CDR3 sequence: CASSVVAAGGNTGELFF. DNA of the CDR3: TGTGCCAGCAGCGTAGTCGCAGCGGGGGGGAACACCGGGGAGCTGTTTTTT.

This clonotype was counted many times. The chain has TRBV4-2 and TRBJ2-5; no reliable D call. The CDR3 is 13 amino acids. Trimming stripped 1 base from V and 1 base from J, with 4 bases between. The germline CDR1 and CDR2 sequences are LGHNA and YNFKEQ. Here the CDR3 DNA reads TGTGCCAGCAGCCAAGTATTCCAAGAGACCCAGTACTTC. It specifies CASSQVFQETQYF.

The chain couples TRBV28 to TRBJ2-1; TRBD1 matches 7 bases. The CDR3 runs to 14 residues. CDR1 and CDR2 (germline): MDHEN, SYDVKM. V was pared by 10 bases and J by 0 bases, with 6 bases of the junction left unmatched. In DNA form, the CDR3 reads TGTGCCACCAACAGGGGAAGCTCCTACAATGAGCAGTTCTTC. Protein: CATNRGSSYNEQFF.

This rearrangement joins TRBV29-1 to TRBJ2-2; D ambiguous. Trimming left V 2 bases short and J 1 base short, with 8 bases between. The CDR3 spans 14 residues. Germline V gives CDR1 SQVTM, CDR2 ANQGSEA. The CDR3 DNA follows: TGCAGCGTTGAATCAAGACAGAACACCGGGGAGCTGTTTTTT. It codes for CSVESRQNTGELFF.

V gene TRBV15 combines with J gene TRBJ1-1; a possible D gene is TRBD1 (6 bases). The CDR3 has 16 residues. Germline V gene data show CDR1 as LNHNV and CDR2 as YYDKDF (reference sequence). Trimming took off 1 base at V and 5 bases at J, with 17 bases between the two ends. The CDR3 DNA reads as TGTGCCACCAGCAGAGTTCGCAGGGGACTCGGGACTGAAGCTTTCTTT. Its protein product is CATSRVRRGLGTEAFF.

This clonotype was detected many times. V is TRBV29-1 and J is TRBJ2-2; tentatively, D is TRBD1 (5 bases). The CDR3 has 14 amino acids. V lost 4 bases and J 5 bases, leaving 14 bases between the germline ends. The germline CDR1 and CDR2 sequences are SQVTM and ANQGSEA. The CDR3 reads CSVGGRVATGELFF. The CDR3 DNA sequence: TGCAGCGTTGGGGGCAGGGTTGCGACCGGGGAGCTGTTTTTT.

This clonotype was counted between two and nine times. The chain links TRBV12-3 or TRBV12-4 to TRBJ1-1; D gene uncertain. This CDR3 has 15 amino acids. V gave up 5 bases and J gave up 3 bases, with 16 bases separating them. CDR3 sequence: CASSPQSFGDTEAFF. CDR3 bases: TGTGCCAGCAGTCCTCAGTCCTTTGGGGACACTGAAGCTTTCTTT.

The V gene is TRBV5-1, the J gene TRBJ2-7; the D is unclear. Germline CDR1 SGHRS, CDR2 YFSETQ. The CDR3 contains 16 residues. Deletions cut 4 bases from V and 4 bases from J, with 21 bases between. CDR3: CASSTNRRQPLYEQYF. In DNA, the CDR3 is TGCGCCAGCAGCACAAACCGCAGGCAGCCGCTGTACGAGCAGTACTTC.